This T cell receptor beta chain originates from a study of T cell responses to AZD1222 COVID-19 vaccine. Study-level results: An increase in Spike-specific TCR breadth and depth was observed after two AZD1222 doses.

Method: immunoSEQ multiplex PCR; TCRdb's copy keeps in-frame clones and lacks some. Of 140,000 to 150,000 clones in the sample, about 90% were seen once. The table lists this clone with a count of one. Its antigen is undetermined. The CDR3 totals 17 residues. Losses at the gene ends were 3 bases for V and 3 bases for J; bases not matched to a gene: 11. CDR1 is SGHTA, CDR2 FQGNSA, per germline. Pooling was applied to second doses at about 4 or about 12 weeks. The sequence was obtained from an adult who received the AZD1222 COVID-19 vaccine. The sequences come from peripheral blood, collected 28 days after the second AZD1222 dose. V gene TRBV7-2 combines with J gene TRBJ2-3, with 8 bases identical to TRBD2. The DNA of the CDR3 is TGTGCCAGCAGCTTCGGATCGAGCGGGAGAGAAACAGATACGCAGTATTTT. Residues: CASSFGSSGRETDTQYF.